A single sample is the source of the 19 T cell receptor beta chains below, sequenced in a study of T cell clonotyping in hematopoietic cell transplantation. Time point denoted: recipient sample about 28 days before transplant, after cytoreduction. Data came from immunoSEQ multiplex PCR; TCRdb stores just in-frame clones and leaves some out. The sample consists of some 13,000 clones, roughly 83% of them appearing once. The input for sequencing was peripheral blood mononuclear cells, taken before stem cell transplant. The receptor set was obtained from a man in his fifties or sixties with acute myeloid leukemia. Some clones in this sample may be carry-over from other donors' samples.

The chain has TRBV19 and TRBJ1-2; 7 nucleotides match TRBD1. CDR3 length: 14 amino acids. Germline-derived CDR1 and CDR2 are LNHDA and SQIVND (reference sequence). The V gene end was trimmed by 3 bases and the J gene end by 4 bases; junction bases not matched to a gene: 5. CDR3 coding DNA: TGTGCCAGTAGTATGGCACAGGGGAGCTATGGCTACACCTTC. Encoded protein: CASSMAQGSYGYTF.

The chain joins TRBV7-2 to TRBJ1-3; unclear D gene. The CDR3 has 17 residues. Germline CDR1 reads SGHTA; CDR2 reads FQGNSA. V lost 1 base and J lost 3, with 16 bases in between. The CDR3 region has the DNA TGTGCCAGCAGCTTAGAAAGTAGACCTTTGTATGGAAACACCATATATTTT. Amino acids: CASSLESRPLYGNTIYF.

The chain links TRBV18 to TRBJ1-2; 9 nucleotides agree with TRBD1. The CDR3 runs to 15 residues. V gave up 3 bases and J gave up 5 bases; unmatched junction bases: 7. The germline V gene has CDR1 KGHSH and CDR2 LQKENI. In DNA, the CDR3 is TGTGCCAGCTCACCCCCGGGACAGGGACCATATGGCTACACCTTC. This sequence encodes CASSPPGQGPYGYTF. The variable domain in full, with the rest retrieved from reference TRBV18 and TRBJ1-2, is NAGVMQNPRHLVRRRGQEARLRCSPMKGHSHVYWYRQLPEEGLKFMVYLQKENIIDESGMPKERFSAEFPKEGPSILRIQQVVRGDSAAYFCASSPPGQGPYGYTFGSGTRLTVV.

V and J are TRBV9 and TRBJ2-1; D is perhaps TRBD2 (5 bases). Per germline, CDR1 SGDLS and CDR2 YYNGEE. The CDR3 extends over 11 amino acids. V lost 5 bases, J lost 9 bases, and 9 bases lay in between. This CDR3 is CASRSGSEQFF. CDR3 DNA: TGTGCCAGCAGATCTGGGAGTGAGCAGTTCTTC. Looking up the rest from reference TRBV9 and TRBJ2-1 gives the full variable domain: DSGVTQTPKHLITATGQRVTLRCSPRSGDLSVYWYQQSLDQGLQFLIQYYNGEERAKGNILERFSAQQFPDLHSELNLSSLELGDSALYFCASRSGSEQFFGPGTRLTVL.

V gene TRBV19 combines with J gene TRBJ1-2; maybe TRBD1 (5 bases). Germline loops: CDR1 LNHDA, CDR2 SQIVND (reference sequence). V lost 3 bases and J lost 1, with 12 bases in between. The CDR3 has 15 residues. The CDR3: CASSIGPGGNYGYTF. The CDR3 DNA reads TGTGCCAGTAGTATTGGCCCCGGGGGTAACTATGGCTACACCTTC.

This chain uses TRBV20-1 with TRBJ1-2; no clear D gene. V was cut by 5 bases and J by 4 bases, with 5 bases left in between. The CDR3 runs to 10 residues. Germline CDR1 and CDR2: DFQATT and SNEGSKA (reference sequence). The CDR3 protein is CSAGSYGYTF. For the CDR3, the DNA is TGCAGTGCTGGCTCCTATGGCTACACCTTC.

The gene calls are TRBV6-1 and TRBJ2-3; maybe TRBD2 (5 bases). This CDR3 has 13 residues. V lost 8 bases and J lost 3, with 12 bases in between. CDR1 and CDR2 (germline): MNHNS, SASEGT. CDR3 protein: CASLGRETDTQYF. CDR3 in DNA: TGTGCCAGCCTGGGCCGGGAAACAGATACGCAGTATTTT.

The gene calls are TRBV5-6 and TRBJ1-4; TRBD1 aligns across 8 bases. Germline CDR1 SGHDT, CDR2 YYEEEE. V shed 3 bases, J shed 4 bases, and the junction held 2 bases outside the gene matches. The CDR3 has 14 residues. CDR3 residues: CASSSGQVNEKLFF. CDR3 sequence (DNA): TGTGCCAGCAGCTCGGGACAGGTTAATGAAAAACTGTTTTTT.

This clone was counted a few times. The CDR3 protein is CASGGTFENTQYF. In nucleotides, the CDR3 is TGTGCCAGCGGGGGGACGTTCGAGAATACGCAGTATTTT. The rearrangement links TRBV7-9 to TRBJ2-3, with a tentative D call TRBD2 (6 bases). The CDR3 contains 13 residues. V was shortened by 8 bases and J by 7 bases, with 16 bases between the two germline ends. CDR1 and CDR2 (germline): SEHNR, FQNEAQ (reference sequence).

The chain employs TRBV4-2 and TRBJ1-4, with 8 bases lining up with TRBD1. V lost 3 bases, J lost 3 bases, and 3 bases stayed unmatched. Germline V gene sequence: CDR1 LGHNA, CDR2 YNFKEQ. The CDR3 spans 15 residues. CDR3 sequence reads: CASSQDRAPNEKLFF. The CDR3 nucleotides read TGTGCCAGCAGCCAGGACAGGGCCCCTAATGAAAAACTGTTTTTT.

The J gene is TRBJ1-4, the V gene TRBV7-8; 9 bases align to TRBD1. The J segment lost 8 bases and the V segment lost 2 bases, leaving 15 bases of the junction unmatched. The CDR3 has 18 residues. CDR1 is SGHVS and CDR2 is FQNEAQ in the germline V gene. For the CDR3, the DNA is TGTGCCAGCAGCTTAATCGGGAGTGCTGGACAGGGGATGGAAAAACTGTTTTTT. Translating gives CASSLIGSAGQGMEKLFF.

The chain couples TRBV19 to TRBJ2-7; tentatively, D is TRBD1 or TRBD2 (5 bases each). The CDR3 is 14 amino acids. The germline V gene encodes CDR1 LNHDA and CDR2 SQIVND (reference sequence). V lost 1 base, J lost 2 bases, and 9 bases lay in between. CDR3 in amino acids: CASSIAGAAYEQYF. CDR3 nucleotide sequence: TGTGCCAGTAGTATAGCCGGGGCCGCCTACGAGCAGTACTTC.

The CDR3 bases are TGTGCCTGGAGAAACGGCGGGGGTGAAAAACTGTTTTTT. Its translation: CAWRNGGGEKLFF. V is TRBV30 and J is TRBJ1-4, with D perhaps TRBD1 (5 bases). The V gene lost 3 bases and the J gene lost 7 bases, with 12 bases spanning the gap. The CDR3 contains 13 residues. Germline values: CDR1 GTSNPN, CDR2 SVGIG (reference sequence).

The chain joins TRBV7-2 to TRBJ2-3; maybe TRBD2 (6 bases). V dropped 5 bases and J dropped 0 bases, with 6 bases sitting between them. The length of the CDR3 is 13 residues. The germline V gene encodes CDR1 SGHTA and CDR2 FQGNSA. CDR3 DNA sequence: TGTGCCAGCAGCGGGGGGAGCACAGATACGCAGTATTTT. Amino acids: CASSGGSTDTQYF.

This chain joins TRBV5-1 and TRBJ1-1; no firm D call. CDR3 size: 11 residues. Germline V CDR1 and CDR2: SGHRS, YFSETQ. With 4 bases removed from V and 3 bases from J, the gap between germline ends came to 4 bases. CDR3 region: CASSLDTEAFF. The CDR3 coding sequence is TGCGCCAGCAGCCTTGACACTGAAGCTTTCTTT.

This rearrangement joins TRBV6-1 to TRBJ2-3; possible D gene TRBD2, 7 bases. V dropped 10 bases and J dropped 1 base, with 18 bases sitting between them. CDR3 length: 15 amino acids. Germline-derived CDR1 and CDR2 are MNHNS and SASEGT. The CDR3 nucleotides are TGTGCCACCCTCCCTCGGGGGGCCCGCACAGATACGCAGTATTTT. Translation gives CATLPRGARTDTQYF.

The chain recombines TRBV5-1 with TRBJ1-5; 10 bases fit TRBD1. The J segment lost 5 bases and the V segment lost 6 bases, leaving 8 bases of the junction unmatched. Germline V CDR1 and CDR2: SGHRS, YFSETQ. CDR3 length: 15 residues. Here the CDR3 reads CASTWTGGKDQPQHF. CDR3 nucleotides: TGCGCCAGCACATGGACAGGGGGGAAGGATCAGCCCCAGCATTTT.

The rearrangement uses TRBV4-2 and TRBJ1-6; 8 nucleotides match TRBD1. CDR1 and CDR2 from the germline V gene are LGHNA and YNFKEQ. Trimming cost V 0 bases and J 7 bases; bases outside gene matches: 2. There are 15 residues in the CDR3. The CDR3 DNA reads TGTGCCAGCAGCCAAGACAGGGGGCCCAATTCACCCCTCCACTTT. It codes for CASSQDRGPNSPLHF.

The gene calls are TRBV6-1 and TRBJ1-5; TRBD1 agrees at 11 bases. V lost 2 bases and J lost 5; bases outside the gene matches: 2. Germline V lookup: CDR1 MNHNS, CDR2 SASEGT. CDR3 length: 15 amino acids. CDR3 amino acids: CASSEMGQGDQPQHF. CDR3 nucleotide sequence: TGTGCCAGCAGTGAAATGGGACAGGGGGATCAGCCCCAGCATTTT.